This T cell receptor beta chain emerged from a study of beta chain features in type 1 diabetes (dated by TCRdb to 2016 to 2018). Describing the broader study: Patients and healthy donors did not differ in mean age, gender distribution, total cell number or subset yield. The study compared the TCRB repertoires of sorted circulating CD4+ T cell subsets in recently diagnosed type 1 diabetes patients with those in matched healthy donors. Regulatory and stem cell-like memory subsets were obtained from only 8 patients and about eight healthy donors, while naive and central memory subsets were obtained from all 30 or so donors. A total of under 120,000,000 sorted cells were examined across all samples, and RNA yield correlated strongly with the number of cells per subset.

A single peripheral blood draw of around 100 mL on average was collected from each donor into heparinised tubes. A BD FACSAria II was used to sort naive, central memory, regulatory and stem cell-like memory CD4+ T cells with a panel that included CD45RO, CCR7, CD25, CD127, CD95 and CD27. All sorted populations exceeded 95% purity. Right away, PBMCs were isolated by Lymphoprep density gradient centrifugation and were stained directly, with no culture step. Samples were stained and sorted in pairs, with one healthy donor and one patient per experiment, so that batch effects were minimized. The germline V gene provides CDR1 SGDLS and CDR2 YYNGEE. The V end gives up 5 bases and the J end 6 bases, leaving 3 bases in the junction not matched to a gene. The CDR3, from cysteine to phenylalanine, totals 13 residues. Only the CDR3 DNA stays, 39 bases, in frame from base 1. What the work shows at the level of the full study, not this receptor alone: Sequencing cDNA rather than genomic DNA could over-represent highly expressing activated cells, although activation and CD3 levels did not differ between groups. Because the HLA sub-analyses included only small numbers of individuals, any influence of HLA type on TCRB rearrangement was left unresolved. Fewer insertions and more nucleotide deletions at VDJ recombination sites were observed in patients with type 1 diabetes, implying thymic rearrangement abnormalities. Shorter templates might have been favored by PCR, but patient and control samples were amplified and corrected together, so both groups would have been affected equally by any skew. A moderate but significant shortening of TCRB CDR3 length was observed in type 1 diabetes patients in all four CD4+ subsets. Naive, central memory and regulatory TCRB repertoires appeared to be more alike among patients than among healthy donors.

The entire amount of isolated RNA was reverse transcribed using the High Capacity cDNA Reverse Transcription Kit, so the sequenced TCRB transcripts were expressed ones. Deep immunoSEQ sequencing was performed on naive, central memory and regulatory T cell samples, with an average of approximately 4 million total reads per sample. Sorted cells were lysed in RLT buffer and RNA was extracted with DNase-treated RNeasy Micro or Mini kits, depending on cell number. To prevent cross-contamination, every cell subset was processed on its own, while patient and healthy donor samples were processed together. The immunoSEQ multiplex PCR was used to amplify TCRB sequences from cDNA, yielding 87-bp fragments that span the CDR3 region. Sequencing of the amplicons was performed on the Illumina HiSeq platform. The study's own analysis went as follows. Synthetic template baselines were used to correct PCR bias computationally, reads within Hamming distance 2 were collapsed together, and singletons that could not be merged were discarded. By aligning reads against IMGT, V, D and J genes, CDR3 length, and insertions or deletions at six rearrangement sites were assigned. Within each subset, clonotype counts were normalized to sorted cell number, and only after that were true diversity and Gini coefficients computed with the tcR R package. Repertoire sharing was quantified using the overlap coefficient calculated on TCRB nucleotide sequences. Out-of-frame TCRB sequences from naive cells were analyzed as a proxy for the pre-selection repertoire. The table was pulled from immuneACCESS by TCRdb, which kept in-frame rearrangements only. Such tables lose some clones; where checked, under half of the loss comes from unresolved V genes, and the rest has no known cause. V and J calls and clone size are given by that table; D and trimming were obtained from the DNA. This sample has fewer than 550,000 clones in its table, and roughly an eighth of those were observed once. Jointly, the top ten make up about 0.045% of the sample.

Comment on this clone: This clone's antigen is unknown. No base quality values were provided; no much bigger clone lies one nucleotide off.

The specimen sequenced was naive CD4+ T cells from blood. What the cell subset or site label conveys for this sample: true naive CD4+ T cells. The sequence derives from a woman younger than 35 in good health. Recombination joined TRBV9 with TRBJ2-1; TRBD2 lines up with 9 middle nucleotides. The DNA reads TGTGCCAGCAGGCATAGCGGGAGCAATGAGCAGTTCTTC. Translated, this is CASRHSGSNEQFF.